Described below is a single T cell receptor beta chain sequence and its context. It has no known antigen specificity. Base qualities are not recorded, but no much larger clone differs from it by a single base. The CDR1 and CDR2 encoded by the germline V gene are SGHRS and YFSETQ. V lost 5 bases and J lost 6 bases, and the count of bases not matched to a germline gene is 7. The CDR3 runs 14 residues from the cysteine to the phenylalanine. The DNA shown is the 42-base CDR3, in frame from base 1. Receptor libraries were prepared by the immunoSEQ multiplex PCR assay. TCRdb retrieved this table from immuneACCESS and kept in-frame rearrangements only. Not all clones are present; in checked studies, unresolved V genes account for under half, and no reason is known for the remainder. This sample holds under 110,000 clones; about 89% were observed only once. The ten largest clones add up to over 1.5% of the sample.

The data are from a study of T cell changes during pregnancy in multiple sclerosis (dated by TCRdb to about 2019). Background for the entire study: The study looked at changes in the T cell repertoire across pregnancy in women with multiple sclerosis.

The sequencing used peripheral blood, collected before pregnancy. This receptor was taken from a female donor with multiple sclerosis, enrolled in a pregnancy study. This chain joins TRBV5-1 to TRBJ2-2; 7 central bases correspond to TRBD1. The CDR3 region has the sequence CASRGGAVAGELFF. The nucleotide sequence is TGCGCCAGCAGAGGGGGCGCGGTGGCCGGGGAGCTGTTTTTT.